A single T cell receptor (beta chain) is shown here with its context. Its antigen is currently unknown. The data were obtained in a study of cytomegalovirus exposure and HLA in healthy donors. Study at large: A subsequent analysis reported that the 120 or so validation repertoires were produced on the same platform that had also been used for the 600 to 800 first-cohort repertoires.

CDR1 is MNHEY, CDR2 SMNVEV, per germline (reference sequence). The CDR3 totals 14 residues. The V and J ends lost 5 bases and 9 bases respectively, with 19 bases between them. These donors were members of the approximately 110-subject validation cohort, a group separate from the approximately 620-subject first cohort. Sequencing used immunoSEQ multiplex PCR; TCRdb keeps in-frame clones, though not all of them. The sample includes 200,000 to 300,000 clones, roughly 86% seen only once; the top ten take around 1.2%. Study results and caveats: Testing in vitro showed a few CMV-associated chains specific for CMV antigens.

The V call is TRBV27, the J call TRBJ1-1; D is undetermined. This clonotype originated in a woman in her 30s in good health and CMV-seropositive. The sequenced sample was PBMCs. The CDR3 sequence: CASSPGRLPPQAFF. The CDR3 coding sequence is TGTGCCAGCAGTCCCGGCAGGCTACCCCCACAAGCTTTCTTT.